This T cell receptor (beta chain) appears in the sequencing data of a study of PD-L1 blockade in urothelial cancer. The CDR3 sequence is 14 residues long. Per the germline V gene, CDR1 is SSHAT and CDR2 is FNYEAQ (reference sequence). The junction had 4 bases not matched to a gene; V was cut back by 5 bases and J by 2 bases. The time point denotes: peripheral blood 6 weeks after treatment start. Some clones are missing from TCRdb's copy, which holds only in-frame ones; the method was immunoSEQ multiplex PCR. The sample carries around 50,000 clones, approximately 85% recorded once. This chain uses TRBV7-7 with TRBJ2-3; TRBD2 matches at 7 bases. Material: PBMCs, obtained around atezolizumab (anti-PD-L1) treatment. This sequence originates from a man in his fifties with urothelial cancer. The CDR3 here is CASSQTSNTDTQYF. The CDR3 coding sequence is TGTGCCAGCAGCCAGACTAGCAACACAGATACGCAGTATTTT.